Listed below are T cell receptor beta chains from one sample, sequenced in a study of shared clonotypes between healthy human individuals. Repertoires were generated with immunoSEQ multiplex PCR, while TCRdb's copy carries only in-frame clones and drops some. The sample has fewer than 200,000 clones; roughly 93% are singletons. The sample consisted of naive CD4+ T cells sorted from blood. The receptors here all came from a woman between 25 and 40 years old in good health. Both conserved end residues are part of each CDR3. A D gene is named only where the DNA matches it firmly. For some rows the clone size is stated as once, few or many, or as a class when expanded; others skip it.

CDR3 | DNA | V | D | size | J
CASSSDRGLEQYF | TGTGCCAGCAGCTCGGACAGGGGGCTCGAGCAGTACTTC | TRBV7-8 | TRBD1 | few | TRBJ2-7
CASSRGQATYEQYF | TGTGCCAGCAGCCGAGGACAGGCCACCTACGAGCAGTACTTC | TRBV28 | TRBD1 | once | TRBJ2-7
CASRLYQDTQYF | TGCGCCAGCAGGTTGTACCAAGATACGCAGTATTTT | TRBV23-1 | NA | NA | TRBJ2-3
CASSQSYRDTEAFF | TGTGCCAGCTCACAATCATACAGGGACACTGAAGCTTTCTTT | TRBV18 | NA | NA | TRBJ1-1
CASSLLRMGQSEGGSNQPQHF | TGTGCCAGCAGTTTACTTCGGATGGGACAGTCCGAGGGGGGTAGCAATCAGCCCCAGCATTTT | TRBV28 | TRBD1 | NA | TRBJ1-5
CASSGTDRGYGYTF | TGTGCCAGCAGTGGAACTGACAGGGGGTATGGCTACACCTTC | TRBV25-1 | TRBD1 | once | TRBJ1-2
CASSESNTEAFF | TGCGCCAGCAGTGAGTCTAACACTGAAGCTTTCTTT | TRBV10-1 | NA | NA | TRBJ1-1
CASSAPGLADPYEQYF | TGTGCCAGTAGTGCACCGGGACTAGCGGACCCCTACGAGCAGTACTTC | TRBV19 | TRBD2 | NA | TRBJ2-7
CASRNRGRGYNSPLHF | TGTGCCAGCCGGAACAGGGGACGAGGGTATAATTCACCCCTCCACTTT | TRBV19 | TRBD1 | NA | TRBJ1-6
CATSRELLYSYEDF | TGTGCCACCAGCAGAGAACTCCTTTATAGCTACGAGGACTTC | TRBV15 | NA | NA | TRBJ2-7
CASSLGVDQRQYF | TGCGCCAGCAGCTTGGGAGTCGACCAGAGGCAGTACTTC | TRBV5-1 | NA | NA | TRBJ2-7
CASTTGATYEQYF | TGTGCCAGCACGACAGGGGCTACCTACGAGCAGTACTTC | TRBV28 | TRBD1 | NA | TRBJ2-7
CASSLRGQGVREQYF | TGTGCCAGCAGCTTAAGGGGACAGGGGGTCCGAGAGCAGTACTTC | TRBV11-3 | TRBD1 | NA | TRBJ2-7
CAISDPTGKIKEKLFF | TGTGCCATCAGTGACCCAACAGGGAAAATTAAGGAAAAACTGTTTTTT | TRBV10-3 | NA | NA | TRBJ1-4
CASSLASGRVGNEQFF | TGTGCCAGCAGTTTGGCTAGCGGGAGGGTTGGGAATGAGCAGTTCTTC | TRBV28 | TRBD2 | NA | TRBJ2-1
CASSLGGLAGTDTQYF | TGTGCCAGCAGCTTAGGGGGGCTAGCGGGCACAGATACGCAGTATTTT | TRBV7-9 | NA | NA | TRBJ2-3
CASRTGGLAGVYEQYF | TGTGCCAGCAGGACAGGGGGGCTAGCGGGAGTCTACGAGCAGTACTTC | TRBV28 | NA | NA | TRBJ2-7
CAIYAGGTKSSYNEQFF | TGTGCTATCTATGCGGGAGGTACAAAGAGCTCCTACAATGAGCAGTTCTTC | TRBV28 | TRBD2 | NA | TRBJ2-1
CAWSPCSGRSYEQYF | TGTGCCTGGAGCCCGTGTAGCGGGAGGTCTTACGAGCAGTACTTC | TRBV30 | TRBD2 | NA | TRBJ2-7
CASSLQGGRPGANVLTF | TGTGCCAGCTCACTCCAGGGGGGCAGGCCTGGGGCCAACGTCCTGACTTTC | TRBV18 | NA | NA | TRBJ2-6
CASSDRGGTEAFF | TGTGCCAGCAGCGACAGGGGGGGCACTGAAGCTTTCTTT | TRBV6-6 | TRBD1 | NA | TRBJ1-1
CASSQDSDTQYF | TGCGCCAGCAGCCAAGATTCAGATACGCAGTATTTT | TRBV4-1 | NA | NA | TRBJ2-3
CASSPWDQGYTF | TGTGCCAGTAGTCCCTGGGACCAGGGCTACACCTTC | TRBV19 | NA | NA | TRBJ1-2
CASSLERFGNQPQHF | TGTGCCAGCAGCTTGGAGAGGTTTGGCAATCAGCCCCAGCATTTT | TRBV5-5 | NA | NA | TRBJ1-5
CASSIRIGSYEQYF | TGTGCCAGTAGTATAAGGATAGGCTCCTACGAGCAGTACTTC | TRBV19 | NA | NA | TRBJ2-7
CASSFDSNYGYTF | TGTGCCAGCAGTTTCGACAGTAACTATGGCTACACCTTC | TRBV28 | NA | NA | TRBJ1-2
CASSLDAGELFF | TGTGCCAGCAGCCTGGATGCCGGGGAGCTGTTTTTT | TRBV13 | NA | NA | TRBJ2-2
CASSFAASGPYEQYF | TGTGCCAGCAGTTTTGCTGCTAGCGGACCCTACGAGCAGTACTTC | TRBV28 | TRBD2 | NA | TRBJ2-7
CAAHRTATNEKLFF | TGTGCCGCCCACCGAACTGCAACTAATGAAAAACTGTTTTTT | TRBV6-1 | NA | NA | TRBJ1-4
CASSIDRGLAEAFF | TGTGCCAGTAGTATTGACAGGGGCCTCGCTGAAGCTTTCTTT | TRBV19 | TRBD1 | NA | TRBJ1-1
CASSLLERDGNFEAFF | TGTGCCAGCAGCTTATTAGAGAGGGACGGCAATTTTGAAGCTTTCTTT | TRBV7-9 | NA | NA | TRBJ1-1
CASSRWAWAEAESSGANVLTF | TGTGCCAGCAGCCGCTGGGCTTGGGCAGAGGCAGAGAGCTCTGGGGCCAACGTCCTGACTTTC | TRBV14 | NA | NA | TRBJ2-6
CASNLPRGPNYGYTF | TGTGCCAGTAACCTCCCCAGGGGGCCCAACTATGGCTACACCTTC | TRBV19 | TRBD1 | NA | TRBJ1-2
CASSLSDSNTEAFF | TGTGCCAGCAGTTTATCCGACTCGAACACTGAAGCTTTCTTT | TRBV27 | NA | NA | TRBJ1-1
CASSFGLAEQNEQFF | TGCGCCAGCAGCTTTGGACTAGCTGAACAGAATGAGCAGTTCTTC | TRBV5-1 | TRBD2 | NA | TRBJ2-1
CAISGVAGEASGANVLTF | TGTGCCATCAGTGGGGTAGCGGGAGAGGCCTCGGGGGCCAACGTCCTGACTTTC | TRBV10-3 | TRBD2 | NA | TRBJ2-6
CASSVAGRQGWVYNEQFF | TGTGCCAGCAGCGTAGCAGGGCGACAGGGCTGGGTCTACAATGAGCAGTTCTTC | TRBV9 | TRBD1 | NA | TRBJ2-1
CASSLPWRGRTNEKLFF | TGTGCCAGCAGTTTACCGTGGAGGGGGCGGACTAATGAAAAACTGTTTTTT | TRBV28 | TRBD1 | NA | TRBJ1-4
CASMCKGLGPNSYEQYF | TGTGCCAGCATGTGTAAAGGGTTAGGCCCAAACTCCTACGAGCAGTACTTC | TRBV6-4 | NA | NA | TRBJ2-7
CASSFWGVEQFF | TGTGCCAGCAGTTTCTGGGGGGTTGAGCAGTTCTTC | TRBV28 | NA | NA | TRBJ2-1
CASSFDSYGYTF | TGTGCCAGCAGCTTCGACAGCTATGGCTACACCTTC | TRBV7-2 | NA | NA | TRBJ1-2
CASTYSRGPFPSEQYF | TGTGCCAGCACTTACAGTCGAGGGCCCTTCCCGAGCGAGCAGTACTTC | TRBV6-5 | NA | NA | TRBJ2-7